A selection of T cell receptor beta chains follows, all from one sample in a study of T-cell memory formation after mild COVID-19. TCRdb passed the 5' RACE reads through MiXCR, listing each CDR3 protein once. The repertoire holds 400,000 or so distinct CDR3 sequences, roughly 20% seen once, with around 8% in the top ten. The source material was PBMCs or a T cell subset sorted from them (not recorded which). Receptors were obtained from an adult woman who had mild COVID-19 (a few samples of this study predate the infection). Cell type and time point are not known. Both conserved end residues are part of each CDR3. The D gene is left open where the match is weak. Clone size appears in some rows only: once, few, many, or a class for an expanded clone.

d_gene	v_gene	abundance	j_gene	CDR3aa	CDR3nt
-	TRBV7-3	few	TRBJ2-3	CASSFFGATADTQYF	TGTGCCAGCAGCTTCTTCGGGGCGACAGCAGATACGCAGTATTTT
-	TRBV7-2	few	TRBJ2-7	CASSPFGDSNYEQYF	TGTGCCAGCAGCCCCTTTGGGGACTCAAACTACGAGCAGTACTTC
-	TRBV12-3/TRBV12-4	-	TRBJ1-3	CASSATRGQGSTIYF	TGTGCCAGCAGCGCAACACGGGGGCAGGGCTCCACCATATATTTT
-	TRBV5-1	-	TRBJ2-5	CASSLRGGRQETQYF	TGCGCCAGCAGCTTAAGGGGCGGGCGGCAAGAGACCCAGTACTTC
TRBD1	TRBV5-8	few	TRBJ1-2	CASSSDGQGVYGYTF	TGTGCCAGCAGCTCTGATGGACAGGGAGTCTATGGCTACACCTTC
-	TRBV6-2/TRBV6-3	-	TRBJ2-5	CASSYEPQETQYF	TGTGCCAGCAGTTATGAGCCACAAGAGACCCAGTACTTC
-	TRBV5-1	-	TRBJ2-3	CASSSGAWRRVDTQYF	TGCGCCAGCAGCTCCGGAGCGTGGAGGCGGGTAGATACGCAGTATTTT
-	TRBV4-1	once	TRBJ2-2	CASSQPHRDMSGELFF	TGCGCCAGCAGCCAACCTCACCGGGACATGTCCGGGGAGCTGTTTTTT
TRBD1	TRBV9	few	TRBJ2-3	CASSGGGQGTDTQYF	TGTGCCAGCAGCGGAGGGGGACAGGGGACAGATACGCAGTATTTT
-	TRBV7-9	-	TRBJ1-1	CASSAGARGMNTEAFF	TGTGCCAGCAGCGCGGGGGCCAGAGGCATGAACACTGAAGCTTTCTTT
-	TRBV24-1	few	TRBJ1-2	CATSDSWDVYGYTF	TGTGCCACCAGTGATTCCTGGGACGTCTATGGCTACACCTTC
TRBD2	TRBV5-1	few	TRBJ2-1	CASSWTSGDYNEQFF	TGCGCCAGCAGCTGGACTAGCGGAGACTACAATGAGCAGTTCTTC
-	TRBV27	-	TRBJ2-4	CASRGQGGDIQYF	TGTGCCAGCAGGGGGCAGGGTGGAGACATTCAGTACTTC
TRBD2	TRBV25-1	few	TRBJ2-4	CASSEYGGGNIQYF	TGTGCCAGCAGTGAATATGGGGGAGGGAACATTCAGTACTTC
TRBD1	TRBV7-9	-	TRBJ2-7	CASSPGQIYEQYF	TGTGCCAGCAGCCCGGGACAGATCTACGAGCAGTACTTC
-	TRBV6-5	-	TRBJ1-2	CASSYSSVGAYGYTF	TGTGCCAGCAGTTACTCGTCCGTAGGGGCGTATGGCTACACCTTC
-	TRBV2	-	TRBJ2-2	CASSSWAPVTGELFF	TGTGCCAGCAGTTCTTGGGCCCCAGTTACCGGGGAGCTGTTTTTT
TRBD1	TRBV6-4	few	TRBJ2-1	CASSDSPDRALGNEQFF	TGTGCCAGCAGTGACTCACCAGACAGGGCCCTGGGGAATGAGCAGTTCTTC
-	TRBV7-3	many	TRBJ1-2	CASSPDKNYGYTF	TGTGCCAGCAGCCCCGACAAGAACTATGGCTACACCTTC
TRBD1	TRBV29-1	-	TRBJ2-7	CSGTTGTGGYEQYF	TGCAGCGGTACGACCGGGACAGGGGGCTACGAGCAGTACTTC
TRBD1	TRBV5-1	few	TRBJ2-3	CASSSRTGGGTDTQYF	TGCGCCAGCAGCTCCCGGACAGGGGGCGGCACAGATACGCAGTATTTT
TRBD2	TRBV2	few	TRBJ2-2	CASSQGLAILGELFF	TGTGCCAGCAGCCAAGGACTAGCGATCCTCGGGGAGCTGTTTTTT
TRBD2	TRBV24-1	-	TRBJ2-1	CATSDSLAGGHTYNEQFF	TGTGCCACCAGTGATTCATTAGCGGGGGGCCACACCTACAATGAGCAGTTCTTC
TRBD2	TRBV7-7	-	TRBJ2-5	CASSLGASGAETQYF	TGTGCTAGCAGCCTAGGGGCTAGCGGAGCTGAGACCCAGTACTTC
TRBD1	TRBV12-3/TRBV12-4	-	TRBJ2-3	CASSLFRTGLASDTDTQYF	TGTGCCAGCAGTTTATTTAGGACAGGGCTTGCGTCTGATACAGATACGCAGTATTTT
-	TRBV5-6	-	TRBJ2-7	CASSRGQRGYEQYF	TGTGCCAGCAGCCGAGGACAGAGGGGCTACGAGCAGTACTTC
-	TRBV11-3	-	TRBJ1-6	CASSLGGASPLHF	TGTGCCAGCAGCTTAGGAGGGGCGTCACCCCTCCACTTT
TRBD1	TRBV6-1	-	TRBJ2-1	CASSSDRDRAYNEQFF	TGTGCCAGCAGTTCGGACCGGGACAGGGCGTACAATGAGCAGTTCTTC
-	TRBV6-5	-	TRBJ1-1	CASSYSNLPRGPNTEAFF	TGTGCCAGCAGTTACTCGAACCTCCCCCGGGGGCCGAACACTGAAGCTTTCTTT
TRBD2	TRBV7-8	few	TRBJ2-2	CASSPSFTLAGGPYYTGELFF	TGTGCCAGCAGCCCTAGTTTCACTTTAGCGGGAGGGCCGTATTACACCGGGGAGCTGTTTTTT
-	TRBV6-7	few	TRBJ2-7	CASRIRGPGEQYF	TGTGCCAGCCGGATTCGGGGGCCGGGCGAGCAGTACTTC
-	TRBV4-2	-	TRBJ1-2	CASSQGTASADGYTF	TGTGCCAGCAGCCAAGGGACAGCCTCTGCGGATGGCTACACCTTC
TRBD2	TRBV12-3/TRBV12-4	few	TRBJ2-4	CASSFGLAGELYQYF	TGTGCCAGCAGTTTCGGGCTAGCGGGGGAGTTATATCAGTACTTC
TRBD1	TRBV5-1	-	TRBJ1-2	CASSPRDGQVGYTF	TGCGCCAGCAGCCCTAGAGATGGACAGGTGGGCTACACCTTC
TRBD1	TRBV5-1	-	TRBJ2-4	CASSSSGTENIQYF	TGCGCCAGCAGCTCGTCAGGGACAGAAAACATTCAGTACTTC
TRBD1	TRBV11-2	-	TRBJ1-2	CASSLNRRTGSYGYTF	TGTGCCAGCAGCTTAAATAGGAGGACAGGGTCCTATGGCTACACCTTC
TRBD1	TRBV4-3	-	TRBJ1-2	CASSQGTGGAGGYTF	TGCGCCAGCAGCCAGGGGACAGGGGGCGCAGGTGGCTACACCTTC
TRBD2	TRBV4-1	-	TRBJ2-7	CASSQDPGLAGISYEQYF	TGCGCCAGCAGCCAAGATCCGGGACTAGCGGGGATCTCCTACGAGCAGTACTTC
TRBD1	TRBV11-2	-	TRBJ2-1	CASSSRGNRGYNEQFF	TGTGCCAGCAGCTCCAGAGGGAACAGGGGGTACAATGAGCAGTTCTTC
TRBD2	TRBV20-1	few	TRBJ2-1	CSAPPGLAANEQFF	TGCAGTGCTCCCCCGGGACTAGCGGCCAATGAGCAGTTCTTC
-	TRBV7-2	-	TRBJ1-1	CASSPETAGAFF	TGTGCCAGCAGCCCCGAAACAGCGGGAGCTTTCTTT
TRBD1	TRBV12-3/TRBV12-4	-	TRBJ1-1	CASTPADRGNAEAFF	TGTGCCAGCACCCCCGCCGACAGGGGAAACGCTGAAGCTTTCTTT
TRBD2	TRBV4-2	few	TRBJ2-2	CASSQEQGLADTGELFF	TGTGCCAGCAGCCAAGAGCAGGGACTAGCGGACACCGGGGAGCTGTTTTTT
-	TRBV29-1	-	TRBJ1-1	CSVEDGTFEAFF	TGCAGCGTTGAAGACGGGACTTTTGAAGCTTTCTTT
TRBD2	TRBV7-2	few	TRBJ2-7	CASSPGLAGVSYEQYF	TGTGCCAGCAGCCCGGGACTAGCGGGAGTCTCCTACGAGCAGTACTTC
-	TRBV12-3/TRBV12-4	-	TRBJ2-3	CASSPQGSLPQYF	TGTGCCAGCAGTCCACAGGGTAGTTTGCCCCAGTATTTT
-	TRBV7-2	-	TRBJ1-5	CASSLSSLSNQPQHF	TGTGCCAGCAGCTTAAGTTCCCTCAGCAATCAGCCCCAGCATTTT
-	TRBV7-2	few	TRBJ1-2	CADTVWANYGYTF	TGTGCCGACACGGTGTGGGCTAACTATGGTTACACCTTC
-	TRBV9	-	TRBJ2-7	CASSEGGQDLQYF	TGTGCCAGCAGCGAAGGGGGGCAGGACCTACAGTACTTC